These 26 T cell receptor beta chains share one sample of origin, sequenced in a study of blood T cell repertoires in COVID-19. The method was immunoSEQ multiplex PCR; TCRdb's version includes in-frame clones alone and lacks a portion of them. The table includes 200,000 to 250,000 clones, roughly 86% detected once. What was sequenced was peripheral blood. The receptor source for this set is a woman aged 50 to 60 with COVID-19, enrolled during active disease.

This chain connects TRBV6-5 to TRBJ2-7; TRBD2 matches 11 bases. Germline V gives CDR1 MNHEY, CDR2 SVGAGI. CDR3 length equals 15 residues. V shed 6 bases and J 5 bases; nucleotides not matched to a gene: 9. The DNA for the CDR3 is TGTGCCAGCAGCGACACTAGCGGGGGTAGCGACGAGCAGTACTTC. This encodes CASSDTSGGSDEQYF.

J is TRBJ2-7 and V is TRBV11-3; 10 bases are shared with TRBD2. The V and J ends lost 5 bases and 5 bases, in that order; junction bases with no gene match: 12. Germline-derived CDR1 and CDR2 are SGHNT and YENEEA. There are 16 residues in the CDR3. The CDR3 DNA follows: TGTGCCAGCAGCCAGATCGGGCTAGCGGGGGCTCACGAGCAGTACTTC. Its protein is CASSQIGLAGAHEQYF.

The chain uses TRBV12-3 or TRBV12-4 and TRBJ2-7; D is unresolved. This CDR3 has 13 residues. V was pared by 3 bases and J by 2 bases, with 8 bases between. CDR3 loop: CASSFGRPYEQYF. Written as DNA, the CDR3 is TGTGCCAGCAGTTTCGGCAGGCCCTACGAGCAGTACTTC.

The chain's CDR3 is CASSPRRQGGNYGYTF. The CDR3 DNA reads as TGTGCCAGCAGCCCCCGCCGACAGGGCGGTAACTATGGCTACACCTTC. This chain connects TRBV7-8 to TRBJ1-2, with 7 bases that match TRBD1. CDR3 size: 16 residues. Trimming cost V 5 bases and J 1 base; bases outside gene matches: 10. Germline CDR1 reads SGHVS; CDR2 reads FQNEAQ.

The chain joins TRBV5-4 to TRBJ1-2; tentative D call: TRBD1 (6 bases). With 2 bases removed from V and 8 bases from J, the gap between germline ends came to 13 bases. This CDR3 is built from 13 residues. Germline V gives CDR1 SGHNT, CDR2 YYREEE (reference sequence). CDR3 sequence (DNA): TGTGCCAGCAGCTTAGACAGGAGTAGGGGCTACACCTTC. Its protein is CASSLDRSRGYTF.

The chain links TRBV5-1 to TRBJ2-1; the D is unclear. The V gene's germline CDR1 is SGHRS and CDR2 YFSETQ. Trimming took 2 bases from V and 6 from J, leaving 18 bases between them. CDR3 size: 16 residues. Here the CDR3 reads CASSLTSSSFGNEQFF. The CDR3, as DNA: TGCGCCAGCAGCTTAACTTCGTCCTCCTTCGGCAATGAGCAGTTCTTC.

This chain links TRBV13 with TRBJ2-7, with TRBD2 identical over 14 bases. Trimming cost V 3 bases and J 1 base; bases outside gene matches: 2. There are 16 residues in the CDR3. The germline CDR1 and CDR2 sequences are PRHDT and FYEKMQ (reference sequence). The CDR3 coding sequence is TGTGCCAGCAGCTTCGGGACTAGCGGGGGTTCCTACGAGCAGTACTTC. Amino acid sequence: CASSFGTSGGSYEQYF.

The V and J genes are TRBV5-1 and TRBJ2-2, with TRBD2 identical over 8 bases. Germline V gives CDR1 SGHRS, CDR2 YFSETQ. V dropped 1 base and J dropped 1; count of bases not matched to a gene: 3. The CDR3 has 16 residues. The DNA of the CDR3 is TGCGCCAGCAGCTTGCGCGGGGGGTTGAACACCGGGGAGCTGTTTTTT. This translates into CASSLRGGLNTGELFF.

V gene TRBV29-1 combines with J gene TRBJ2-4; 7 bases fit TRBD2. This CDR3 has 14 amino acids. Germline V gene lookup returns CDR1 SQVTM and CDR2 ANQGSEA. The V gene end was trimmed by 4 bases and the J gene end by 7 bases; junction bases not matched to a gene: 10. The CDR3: CSVGEGRGANIQYF. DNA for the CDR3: TGCAGCGTTGGTGAGGGGAGGGGAGCGAACATTCAGTACTTC.

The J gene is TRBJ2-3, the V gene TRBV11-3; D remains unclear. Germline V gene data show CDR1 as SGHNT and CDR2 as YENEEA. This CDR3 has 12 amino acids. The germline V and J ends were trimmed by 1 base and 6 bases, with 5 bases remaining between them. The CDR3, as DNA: TGTGCCAGCAGCTTAGTGGAGGATACGCAGTATTTT. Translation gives CASSLVEDTQYF.

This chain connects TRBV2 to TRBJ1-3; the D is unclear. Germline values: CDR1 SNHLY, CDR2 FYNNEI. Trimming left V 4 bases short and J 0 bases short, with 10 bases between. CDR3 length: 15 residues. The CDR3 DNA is TGTGCCAGCAGTGCGGCAAGCGTCTCTGGAAACACCATATATTTT. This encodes CASSAASVSGNTIYF.

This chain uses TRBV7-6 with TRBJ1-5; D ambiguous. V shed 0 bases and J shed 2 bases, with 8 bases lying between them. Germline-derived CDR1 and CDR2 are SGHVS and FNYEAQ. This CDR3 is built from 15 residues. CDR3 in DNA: TGTGCCAGCAGCTTAGCGGAGGGCGGCAATCAGCCCCAGCATTTT. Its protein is CASSLAEGGNQPQHF. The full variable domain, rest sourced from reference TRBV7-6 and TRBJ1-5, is GAGVSQSPRYKVTKRGQDVALRCDPISGHVSLYWYRQALGQGPEFLTYFNYEAQQDKSGLPNDRFSAERPEGSISTLTIQRTEQRDSAMYRCASSLAEGGNQPQHFGDGTRLSIL.

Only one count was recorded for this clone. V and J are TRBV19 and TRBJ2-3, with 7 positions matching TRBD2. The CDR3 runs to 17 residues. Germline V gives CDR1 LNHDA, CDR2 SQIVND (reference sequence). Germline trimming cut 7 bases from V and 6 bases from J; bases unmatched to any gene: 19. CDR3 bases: TGTGCCAGTAAATCGTGGGAGGGGTCCACGGCAGGGGATACGCAGTATTTT. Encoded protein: CASKSWEGSTAGDTQYF.

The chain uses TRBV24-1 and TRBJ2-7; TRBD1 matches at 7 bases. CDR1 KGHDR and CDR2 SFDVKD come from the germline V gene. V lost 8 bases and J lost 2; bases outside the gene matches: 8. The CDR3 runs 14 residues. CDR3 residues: CATIETGQTYEQYV. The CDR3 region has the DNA TGTGCCACCATTGAAACGGGACAGACCTACGAGCAGTACGTC.

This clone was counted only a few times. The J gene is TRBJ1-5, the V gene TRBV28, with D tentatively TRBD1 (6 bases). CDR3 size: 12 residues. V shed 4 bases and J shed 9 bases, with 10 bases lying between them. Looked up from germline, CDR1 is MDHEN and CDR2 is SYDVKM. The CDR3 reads CASSWKGGPQHF. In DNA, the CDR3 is TGTGCCAGCAGTTGGAAAGGGGGGCCCCAGCATTTT.

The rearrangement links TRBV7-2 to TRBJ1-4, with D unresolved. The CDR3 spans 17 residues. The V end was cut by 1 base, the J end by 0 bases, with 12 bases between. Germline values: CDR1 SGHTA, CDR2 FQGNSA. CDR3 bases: TGTGCCAGCAGCTTAGGGGTTGCGGCTACAACTAATGAAAAACTGTTTTTT. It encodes CASSLGVAATTNEKLFF.

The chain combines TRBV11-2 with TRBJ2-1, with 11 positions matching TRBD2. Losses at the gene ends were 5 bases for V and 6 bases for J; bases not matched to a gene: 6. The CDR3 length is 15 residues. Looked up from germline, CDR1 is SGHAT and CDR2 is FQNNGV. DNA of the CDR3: TGTGCCAGCAGCCCTAGCGGGGGGCGATTCAATGAGCAGTTCTTC. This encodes CASSPSGGRFNEQFF.

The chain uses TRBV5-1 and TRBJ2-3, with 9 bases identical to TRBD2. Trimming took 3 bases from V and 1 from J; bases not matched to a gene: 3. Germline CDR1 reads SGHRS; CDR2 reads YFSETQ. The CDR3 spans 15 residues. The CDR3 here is CASSSTSGRTDTQYF. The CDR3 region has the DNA TGCGCCAGCAGCTCAACTAGCGGGCGCACAGATACGCAGTATTTT.

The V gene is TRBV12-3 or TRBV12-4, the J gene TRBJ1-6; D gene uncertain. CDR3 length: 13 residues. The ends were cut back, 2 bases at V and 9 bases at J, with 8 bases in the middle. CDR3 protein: CASSLQEGSPLHF. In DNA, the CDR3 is TGTGCCAGCAGTTTACAGGAGGGTTCACCCCTCCACTTT.

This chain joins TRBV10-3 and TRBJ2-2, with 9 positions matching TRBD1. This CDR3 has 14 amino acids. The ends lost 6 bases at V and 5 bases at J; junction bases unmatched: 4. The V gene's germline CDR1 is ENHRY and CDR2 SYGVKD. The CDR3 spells CAISRDRVTGELFF. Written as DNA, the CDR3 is TGTGCCATCAGCCGGGACAGGGTTACCGGGGAGCTGTTTTTT.

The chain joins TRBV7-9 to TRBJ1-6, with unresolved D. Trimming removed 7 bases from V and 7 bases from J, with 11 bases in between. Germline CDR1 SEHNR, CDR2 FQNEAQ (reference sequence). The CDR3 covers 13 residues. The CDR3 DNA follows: TGTGCCAGCACGAACGAGGAAAATTCACCCCTCCACTTT. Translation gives CASTNEENSPLHF. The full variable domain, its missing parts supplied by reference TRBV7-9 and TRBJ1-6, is DTGVSQNPRHKITKRGQNVTFRCDPISEHNRLYWYRQTLGQGPEFLTYFQNEAQLEKSRLLSDRFSAERPKGSFSTLEIQRTEQGDSAMYLCASTNEENSPLHFGNGTRLTVT.

The CDR3 coding sequence is TGTGCCAGTAGTATATGGGGACTAGCGGATTTCAATGAGCAGTTCTTC. Its translation: CASSIWGLADFNEQFF. This chain links TRBV19 with TRBJ2-1; 11 nucleotides line up with TRBD2. CDR3 length: 16 amino acids. The junction had 6 bases not matched to a gene; V was cut back by 2 bases and J by 6 bases. CDR1 and CDR2 (germline): LNHDA, SQIVND (reference sequence).

The CDR3 reads CAISESSSSGGARDTQYF. CDR3 DNA: TGTGCCATCAGTGAGTCTTCGTCTAGCGGGGGGGCACGAGATACGCAGTATTTT. The rearrangement links TRBV10-3 to TRBJ2-3; 12 bases match TRBD2. V was clipped by 0 bases and J by 5 bases; unmatched bases: 9. The CDR3 sequence is 18 residues long. Germline V gene lookup returns CDR1 ENHRY and CDR2 SYGVKD.

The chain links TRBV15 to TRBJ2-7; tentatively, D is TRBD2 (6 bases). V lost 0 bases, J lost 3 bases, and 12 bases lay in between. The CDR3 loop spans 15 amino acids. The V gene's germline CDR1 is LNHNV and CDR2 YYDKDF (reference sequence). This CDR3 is CATSRDGGANYEQYF. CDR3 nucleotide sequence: TGTGCCACCAGCAGAGATGGCGGGGCCAACTACGAGCAGTACTTC.

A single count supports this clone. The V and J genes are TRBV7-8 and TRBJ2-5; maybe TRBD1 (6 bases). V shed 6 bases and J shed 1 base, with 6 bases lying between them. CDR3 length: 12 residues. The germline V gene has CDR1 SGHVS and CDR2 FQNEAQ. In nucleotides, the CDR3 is TGTGCCAGCAGGGGGGCCCAAGAGACCCAGTACTTC. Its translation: CASRGAQETQYF.

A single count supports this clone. Written as DNA, the CDR3 is TGTGCCAGCAGCGTAGAGTTGCAGGGAGGCGCTGGAAACACCATATATTTT. This sequence encodes CASSVELQGGAGNTIYF. This chain connects TRBV9 to TRBJ1-3, with TRBD1 as a possible D gene (5 bases). CDR1 is SGDLS, CDR2 YYNGEE, per germline. The CDR3 consists of 17 residues. Between the trimmed V and J ends, which lost 0 bases and 2 bases, there was a span of 15 bases.